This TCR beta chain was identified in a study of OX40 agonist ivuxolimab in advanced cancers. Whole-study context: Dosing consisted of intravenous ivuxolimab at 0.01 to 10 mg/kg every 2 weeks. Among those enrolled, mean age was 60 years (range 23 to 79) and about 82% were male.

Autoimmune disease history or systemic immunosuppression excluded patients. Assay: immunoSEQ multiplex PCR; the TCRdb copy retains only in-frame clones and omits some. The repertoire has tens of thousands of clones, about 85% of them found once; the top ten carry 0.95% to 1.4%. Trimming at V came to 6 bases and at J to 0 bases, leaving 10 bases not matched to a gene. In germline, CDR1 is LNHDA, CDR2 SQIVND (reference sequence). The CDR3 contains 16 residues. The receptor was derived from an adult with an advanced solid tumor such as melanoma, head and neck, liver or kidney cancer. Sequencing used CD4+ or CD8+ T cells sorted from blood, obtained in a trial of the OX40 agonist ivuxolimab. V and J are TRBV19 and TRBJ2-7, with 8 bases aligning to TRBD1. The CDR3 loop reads CASSPTDRERSYEQYF. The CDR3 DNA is TGTGCCAGTAGCCCGACGGACAGGGAACGCTCCTACGAGCAGTACTTC.